This entry concerns a single TCR beta chain. Its antigen is unknown. This PCR relied on a set of 60 Vbeta primers and 13 Jbeta primers. The assay was immunoSEQ multiplex PCR, and TCRdb's table has in-frame clones only and misses some. The repertoire includes hundreds of thousands of clones, over 65% of them detected once, and 2.7% sits in the top ten. This entry belongs to a study of cytomegalovirus exposure and HLA in healthy donors. Whole-study results and caveats: DRB1 showed the most TCR associations and HLA-C the fewest in a later analysis, as rates varied by HLA locus.

The CDR3 is 13 amino acids. Germline CDR1 and CDR2: SQVTM and ANQGSEA. V shed 5 bases, J shed 3 bases, and the junction held 3 bases outside the gene matches. The sample taken for sequencing was PBMCs. This receptor was identified in a woman in her sixties or seventies in good health and CMV-seropositive. The J gene is TRBJ1-4, the V gene TRBV29-1, with 7 bases lining up with TRBD1. The CDR3: CSVRQGPNEKLFF. CDR3 bases: TGCAGCGTTCGACAGGGACCTAATGAAAAACTGTTTTTT.